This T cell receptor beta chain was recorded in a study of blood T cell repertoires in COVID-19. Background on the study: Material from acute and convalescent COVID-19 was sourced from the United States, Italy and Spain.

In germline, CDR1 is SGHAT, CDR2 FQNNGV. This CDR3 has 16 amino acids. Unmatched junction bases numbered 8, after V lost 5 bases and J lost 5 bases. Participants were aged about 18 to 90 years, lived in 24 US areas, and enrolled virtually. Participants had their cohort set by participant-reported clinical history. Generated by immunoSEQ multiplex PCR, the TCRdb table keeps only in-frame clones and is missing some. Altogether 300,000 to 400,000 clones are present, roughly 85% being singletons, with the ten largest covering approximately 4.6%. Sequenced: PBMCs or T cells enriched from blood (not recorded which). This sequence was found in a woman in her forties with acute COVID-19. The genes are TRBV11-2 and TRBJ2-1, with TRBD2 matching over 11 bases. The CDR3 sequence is CASSPGTSGINNEQFF. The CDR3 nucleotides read TGTGCCAGCAGCCCAGGGACTAGCGGAATAAACAATGAGCAGTTCTTC. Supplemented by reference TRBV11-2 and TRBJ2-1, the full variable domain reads EAGVAQSPRYKIIEKRQSVAFWCNPISGHATLYWYQQILGQGPKLLIQFQNNGVVDDSQLPKDRFSAERLKGVDSTLKIQPAKLEDSAVYLCASSPGTSGINNEQFFGPGTRLTVL.